The 19 T cell receptor beta chains in this list originate from one sample, sequenced in a study of cytotoxic CD8 clonotypes in ibrutinib-treated CLL. The data were produced by immunoSEQ multiplex PCR, yet TCRdb's version contains in-frame clones alone and is incomplete. Here the sample spans tens of thousands of clones, about 70% being singletons. The specimen was PBMCs, collected after 24 months of ibrutinib treatment. These receptors came from a human donor with chronic lymphocytic leukemia.

CDR3: CASSVTSGDYNEQFF. As DNA, the CDR3 is TGTGCCAGCAGTGTGACTAGCGGGGACTACAATGAGCAGTTCTTC. This chain uses TRBV27 with TRBJ2-1; TRBD2 matches at 11 bases. V lost 5 bases and J lost 3; bases outside the gene matches: 3. The CDR3 extends over 15 amino acids. Per the germline V gene, CDR1 is MNHEY and CDR2 is SMNVEV (reference sequence).

This chain links TRBV4-1 with TRBJ2-7, with D tentatively TRBD1 (5 bases). The germline V and J ends were trimmed by 4 bases and 1 base, with 20 bases remaining between them. Germline loops: CDR1 MGHRA, CDR2 YSYEKL. The CDR3 is made up of 17 amino acids. The CDR3, as DNA: TGCGCCAGCAGCCCGACCGATGACAGCAGCTATTCCTACGAGCAGTACTTC. Encoded protein: CASSPTDDSSYSYEQYF.

This sequence joins TRBV19 and TRBJ1-4; 7 nucleotides agree with TRBD1. Germline lookup yields CDR1 LNHDA and CDR2 SQIVND (reference sequence). Losses at the gene ends were 3 bases for V and 8 bases for J; bases not matched to a gene: 6. The CDR3 loop spans 14 amino acids. The CDR3 here is CASSIDRVGEKLFF. The CDR3, as DNA: TGTGCCAGTAGTATTGACAGGGTGGGAGAAAAACTGTTTTTT.

A remark on this clone: The sample holds other DNA sequences that translate to the same CDR3. The chain is built from TRBV10-1 and TRBJ1-2; a possible D gene is TRBD1 (5 bases). The V end was cut by 3 bases, the J end by 4 bases, with 9 bases between. Germline V CDR1 and CDR2: WNHNN, SYGVQD (reference sequence). The CDR3 is 13 amino acids. The DNA of the CDR3 is TGCGCCAGCAGTGACCGGGGGATCTATGGCTACACCTTC. Translating gives CASSDRGIYGYTF.

The chain combines TRBV25-1 with TRBJ2-2, with unresolved D. This CDR3 is built from 15 residues. V lost 1 base, J lost 1 base, and 7 bases lay in between. Germline CDR1 reads MGHDK; CDR2 reads SYGVNS. The CDR3 protein is CASSESSENTGELFF. DNA of the CDR3: TGTGCCAGCAGTGAATCCTCAGAGAACACCGGGGAGCTGTTTTTT.

A few counts support this clone. The chain employs TRBV6-5 and TRBJ1-3; TRBD1 matches 9 bases. V was clipped by 0 bases and J by 3 bases; unmatched bases: 3. The CDR3 has 16 amino acids. Germline V gene data show CDR1 as MNHEY and CDR2 as SVGAGI. CDR3 sequence reads: CASSYSGQGNGNTIYF. CDR3 DNA: TGTGCCAGCAGTTACTCAGGACAGGGGAATGGAAACACCATATATTTT.

In regard to this clone: The sample carries other DNA sequences with the same CDR3. The CDR3 region has the DNA TGCGCCAGCAGTGAACAGGGTGGCACTGAAGCTTTCTTT. Residues: CASSEQGGTEAFF. The chain employs TRBV10-1 and TRBJ1-1, with D possibly being TRBD1 (6 bases). Germline V gene lookup returns CDR1 WNHNN and CDR2 SYGVQD (reference sequence). Trimming left V 3 bases short and J 4 bases short, with 9 bases between. The CDR3 has 13 residues.

The CDR3: CSVVGGLSGNTIYF. CDR3 coding DNA: TGCAGCGTTGTGGGGGGCCTGTCTGGAAACACCATATATTTT. V and J are TRBV29-1 and TRBJ1-3; D is perhaps TRBD1 (6 bases). CDR1 is SQVTM, CDR2 ANQGSEA, per germline. Trimming pared 4 bases from V and 1 base from J, leaving 11 bases between. The CDR3 consists of 14 residues.

The genes are TRBV11-3 and TRBJ2-2, with D possibly being TRBD1 (6 bases). The length of the CDR3 is 16 residues. Trimming shortened V by 0 bases and J by 1 base, and 9 bases separated the two germline ends. Germline CDR1 and CDR2: SGHNT and YENEEA. CDR3 sequence (DNA): TGTGCCAGCAGCTTAGAGGCAGGGGAGAACACCGGGGAGCTGTTTTTT. Amino acid sequence: CASSLEAGENTGELFF.

J is TRBJ2-1 and V is TRBV7-5; the table names TRBD2, a call not compared with the DNA. TRBV7-5 is a pseudogene. The CDR3 spans 12 residues. The CDR3 protein is CARTQRGNEQFF. The DNA for the CDR3 is TGTGCCAGAACGCAACGGGGCAATGAGCAGTTCTTC.

The chain has TRBV11-2 and TRBJ2-1, with D possibly matching TRBD2 (5 bases). The CDR3 is 16 residues long. The V end was cut by 0 bases, the J end by 3 bases, with 12 bases between. Germline V gives CDR1 SGHAT, CDR2 FQNNGV. CDR3 amino acids: CASSLDPSGNYNEQFF. The DNA of the CDR3 is TGTGCCAGCAGCTTAGATCCCAGCGGAAACTACAATGAGCAGTTCTTC. Full variable domain (remainder filled in from reference TRBV11-2 and TRBJ2-1): EAGVAQSPRYKIIEKRQSVAFWCNPISGHATLYWYQQILGQGPKLLIQFQNNGVVDDSQLPKDRFSAERLKGVDSTLKIQPAKLEDSAVYLCASSLDPSGNYNEQFFGPGTRLTVL.

The V and J genes are TRBV27 and TRBJ2-3, with TRBD1 identical over 10 bases. The CDR3 spans 16 residues. Germline CDR1 is MNHEY and CDR2 is SMNVEV (reference sequence). With 5 bases clipped from V and 3 bases from J, the junction kept 8 bases outside the gene matches. The CDR3 DNA reads TGTGCCAGCAGTCGCCAGATGGGACAGGGGACAGATACGCAGTATTTT. This sequence encodes CASSRQMGQGTDTQYF.

The rearrangement uses TRBV10-3 and TRBJ1-1; D is uncertain. CDR3 length: 14 amino acids. The germline CDR1 and CDR2 sequences are ENHRY and SYGVKD. V lost 5 bases, J lost 2 bases, and 12 bases lay in between. The CDR3 sequence: CAISPRTDNTEAFF. The CDR3 DNA follows: TGTGCCATCAGTCCCCGGACCGATAACACTGAAGCTTTCTTT.

The chain joins TRBV11-2 to TRBJ1-4; the match to TRBD1 covers 9 bases. Germline-derived CDR1 and CDR2 are SGHAT and FQNNGV. V shed 5 bases, J shed 8 bases, and the junction held 9 bases outside the gene matches. This CDR3 is 15 amino acids long. Here the CDR3 DNA reads TGTGCCAGCAGCCTTGGGGGGACAGGGAGCGAAAAACTGTTTTTT. Translation: CASSLGGTGSEKLFF.

This clone was picked up one time. The chain uses TRBV14 and TRBJ2-7; no definite D call. Between the trimmed V and J ends, which lost 4 bases and 1 base, there was a span of 2 bases. The CDR3 is made up of 11 amino acids. Germline CDR1 and CDR2: SGHDN and FVKESK. CDR3 loop: CASSLSYEQYF. CDR3 DNA: TGTGCCAGCAGCCTATCCTACGAGCAGTACTTC.

V is TRBV11-3 and J is TRBJ2-5, with TRBD2 as a possible D gene (5 bases). Trimming shortened V by 0 bases and J by 5 bases, and 10 bases separated the two germline ends. Germline CDR1 reads SGHNT; CDR2 reads YENEEA. This CDR3 is built from 14 residues. CDR3 DNA sequence: TGTGCCAGCAGCTTAGATCCGGCTAGCGAGACCCAGTACTTC. Protein: CASSLDPASETQYF.

The V gene is TRBV19, the J gene TRBJ1-5, with 12 bases aligning to TRBD1. The V gene's germline CDR1 is LNHDA and CDR2 SQIVND (reference sequence). The CDR3 loop spans 16 amino acids. Losses at the gene ends were 4 bases for V and 2 bases for J; bases not matched to a gene: 3. The CDR3 coding sequence is TGTGCCAGTAGTAGGGGACAGGGGGCAGGCAATCAGCCCCAGCATTTT. Translation: CASSRGQGAGNQPQHF.

The V gene is TRBV5-1, the J gene TRBJ2-3; the D call may be TRBD1 or TRBD2 (6 bases each). Per germline, CDR1 SGHRS and CDR2 YFSETQ. The V and J ends lost 0 bases and 3 bases respectively, with 14 bases between them. The CDR3 contains 16 residues. The CDR3 sequence is CASSLAGGVVTDTQYF. DNA for the CDR3: TGCGCCAGCAGCTTGGCCGGGGGCGTAGTAACAGATACGCAGTATTTT.

This clone occurred a few times. The chain joins TRBV7-9 to TRBJ2-5; D unclear. V lost 4 bases, J lost 1 base, and 16 bases lay in between. The CDR3 totals 16 residues. From germline, CDR1 is SEHNR and CDR2 FQNEAQ (reference sequence). CDR3 sequence (DNA): TGTGCCAGCAGCTCCCCAATGACCTCGATCCAAGAGACCCAGTACTTC. This sequence encodes CASSSPMTSIQETQYF.